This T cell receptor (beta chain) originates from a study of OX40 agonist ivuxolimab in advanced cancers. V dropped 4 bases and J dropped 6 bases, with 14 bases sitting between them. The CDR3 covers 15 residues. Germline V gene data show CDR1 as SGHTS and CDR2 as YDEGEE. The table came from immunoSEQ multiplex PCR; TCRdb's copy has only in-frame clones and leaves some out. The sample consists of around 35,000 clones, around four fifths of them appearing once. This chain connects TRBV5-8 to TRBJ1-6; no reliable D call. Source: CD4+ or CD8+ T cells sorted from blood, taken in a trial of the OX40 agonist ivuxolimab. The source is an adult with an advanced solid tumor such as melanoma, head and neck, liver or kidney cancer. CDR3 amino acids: CASSPSGIPNSPLHF. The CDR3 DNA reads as TGTGCCAGCAGCCCGTCCGGGATCCCTAATTCACCCCTCCACTTT.